This TCR beta chain was identified during a study of beta chain features in type 1 diabetes. Study as a whole: Patients and healthy donors were similar in age, gender and cell yields. Broader study findings: A pattern of fewer insertions and more deletions at VDJ junctions was seen in type 1 diabetes patients.

Isolated RNA was reverse transcribed in full, so expressed TCRB transcripts were sequenced. The repertoire was sequenced with immunoSEQ multiplex PCR; TCRdb's copy has only in-frame clones and lacks some. The sample contains some 410,000 clones, about 15% of which appear only once. With respect to this clone: Its antigen is unidentified.

This CDR3 contains 12 residues. V lost 3 bases, J lost 8 bases, and 13 bases lay in between. Germline V gene sequence: CDR1 GTSNPN, CDR2 SVGIG (reference sequence). Sequenced material: naive CD4+ T cells from blood. This chain joins TRBV30 and TRBJ1-2, with D unresolved. This sequence was found in a man aged 25 to 45 in good health. CDR3 nucleotide sequence: TGTGCCTGGAGCGCCCGGAATCTGGGCTACACCTTC. This gives the protein CAWSARNLGYTF. The full variable domain, in which reference TRBV30 and TRBJ1-2 provide the parts outside the CDR3, is SQTIHQWPATLVQPVGSPLSLECTVEGTSNPNLYWYRQAAGRGLQLLFYSVGIGQISSEVPQNLSASRPQDRQFILSSKKLLLSDSGFYLCAWSARNLGYTFGSGTRLTVV.